Following are 25 T cell receptor beta chains from one sample sequenced in a study of T cell responses to AZD1222 COVID-19 vaccine. Clones were read by immunoSEQ multiplex PCR, and TCRdb kept only the in-frame ones, dropping some. The sample holds over 100,000 clones; 87% are singletons and the top ten take 4.5% to 6.5%. The specimen was peripheral blood, collected on day 0 of AZD1222 vaccination. The receptors here all came from an adult in good health.

This chain links TRBV5-4 with TRBJ2-2, with TRBD2 matching over 10 bases. CDR1 SGHNT and CDR2 YYREEE come from the germline V gene (reference sequence). This CDR3 region has 15 residues. J gave up 4 bases and V 0 bases, and 0 bases lay outside the gene matches. The CDR3 reads CASSLASGGTGELFF. For the CDR3, the DNA is TGTGCCAGCAGCTTGGCTAGCGGGGGCACCGGGGAGCTGTTTTTT.

The gene calls are TRBV28 and TRBJ1-1; the D is unclear. V was shortened by 7 bases and J by 0 bases, with 12 bases between the two germline ends. Germline loops: CDR1 MDHEN, CDR2 SYDVKM. This CDR3 has 14 amino acids. CDR3 loop: CASTTFAVNTEAFF. The CDR3 DNA follows: TGTGCCAGCACTACTTTTGCAGTGAACACTGAAGCTTTCTTT. The variable domain in full, with the rest retrieved from reference TRBV28 and TRBJ1-1, is DVKVTQSSRYLVKRTGEKVFLECVQDMDHENMFWYRQDPGLGLRLIYFSYDVKMKEKGDIPEGYSVSREKKERFSLILESASTNQTSMYLCASTTFAVNTEAFFGQGTRLTVV.

This chain connects TRBV9 to TRBJ2-5; D is perhaps TRBD2 (6 bases). Germline CDR1 reads SGDLS; CDR2 reads YYNGEE. V shed 5 bases and J shed 2 bases, with 13 bases lying between them. The CDR3 extends over 14 amino acids. CDR3 DNA: TGTGCCAGCAGTCGGGGACTGTTACAAGAGACCCAGTACTTC. It translates to CASSRGLLQETQYF.

The chain employs TRBV6-5 and TRBJ2-2, with 8 bases lining up with TRBD1. The CDR3 covers 14 residues. J gave up 6 bases and V 6 bases, and 6 bases lay outside the gene matches. Germline CDR1 and CDR2: MNHEY and SVGAGI. CDR3 nucleotide sequence: TGTGCCAGCAGGGGCAGGGACAGGCCCGGGGAGCTGTTTTTT. It yields the protein CASRGRDRPGELFF.

The chain links TRBV3-1 (or the pseudogene TRBV3-2) to TRBJ2-6, with 14 bases aligning to TRBD2. The CDR3 consists of 17 residues. Trimming took 10 bases from V and 2 from J; bases not matched to a gene: 7. Germline V gives CDR1 LGHDT, CDR2 YNNKEL (reference sequence). The chain's CDR3 is CATTPGLAGAGANVLTF. CDR3 nucleotide sequence: TGTGCCACTACACCGGGACTAGCGGGAGCTGGGGCCAACGTCCTGACTTTC.

The CDR3 nucleotides read TGTGCCACTCATCGCGGTAATGGCTACACCTTC. Its translation: CATHRGNGYTF. The rearrangement links TRBV19 to TRBJ1-2, with D hard to call. This CDR3 is built from 11 residues. Trimming cost V 10 bases and J 6 bases, with 12 bases left between them. Per germline, CDR1 LNHDA and CDR2 SQIVND (reference sequence).

The V gene is TRBV11-2, the J gene TRBJ2-5, with no clear D. Germline lookup yields CDR1 SGHAT and CDR2 FQNNGV. V gave up 8 bases and J gave up 1 base, with 11 bases separating them. The length of the CDR3 is 13 residues. Here the CDR3 reads CASLEQLQETQYF. The CDR3 nucleotides are TGTGCCAGCTTGGAGCAACTCCAAGAGACCCAGTACTTC.

This clone was observed a single time. This rearrangement joins TRBV30 to TRBJ2-3; 8 bases line up with TRBD1. V lost 1 base and J lost 4; bases outside the gene matches: 7. The CDR3 contains 15 residues. Germline CDR1 and CDR2: GTSNPN and SVGIG (reference sequence). CDR3 protein: CAWSEEQGASDTQYF. The CDR3 DNA sequence: TGTGCCTGGAGTGAGGAGCAGGGGGCTTCAGATACGCAGTATTTT.

The chain uses TRBV9 and TRBJ2-5; D gene uncertain. The CDR3 spans 13 residues. Trimming took 3 bases from V and 4 from J, leaving 10 bases between them. Germline loops: CDR1 SGDLS, CDR2 YYNGEE. CDR3 nucleotide sequence: TGTGCCAGCAGCGGGTTTCCGGGAGAGACCCAGTACTTC. This sequence encodes CASSGFPGETQYF.

CDR3: CASSQEEAVHGYTF. CDR3 bases: TGTGCCAGCAGCCAAGAGGAGGCAGTTCACGGCTACACCTTC. V usage is TRBV3-1 (or the pseudogene TRBV3-2) and J usage is TRBJ1-2; D is unresolved. CDR3 length: 14 amino acids. Germline V gene sequence: CDR1 LGHDT, CDR2 YNNKEL (reference sequence). V lost 0 bases to trimming and J lost 8 bases, with 13 bases between them.

The V call is TRBV10-1, the J call TRBJ1-2; D uncertain. Trimming pared 11 bases from V and 5 bases from J, leaving 9 bases between. The germline V gene has CDR1 WNHNN and CDR2 SYGVQD (reference sequence). The CDR3 has 10 residues. CDR3 nucleotides: TGCGCCGGCCCAGAGTATGGCTACACCTTC. Translated: CAGPEYGYTF.

The chain combines TRBV19 with TRBJ1-6; unclear D gene. V lost 6 bases, J lost 7 bases, and 13 bases lay in between. The CDR3 runs to 14 residues. The germline CDR1 and CDR2 sequences are LNHDA and SQIVND (reference sequence). The CDR3 loop is CASSRRQENSPLHF. CDR3 nucleotide sequence: TGTGCCAGTAGCAGGAGGCAAGAGAATTCACCCCTCCACTTT.

CDR3 bases: TGTGCCAGCAGTGTAGGGTCCCACACAGATACGCAGTATTTT. This sequence encodes CASSVGSHTDTQYF. The genes are TRBV2 and TRBJ2-3; D is ambiguous. CDR3 size: 14 residues. Germline V CDR1 and CDR2: SNHLY, FYNNEI. V lost 4 bases and J lost 2, with 10 bases in between.

The V call is TRBV5-1, the J call TRBJ1-3; D remains ambiguous. Looked up from germline, CDR1 is SGHRS and CDR2 is YFSETQ. The ends were cut back, 0 bases at V and 4 bases at J, with 5 bases in the middle. There are 13 residues in the CDR3. In DNA form, the CDR3 reads TGCGCCAGCAGCTTGGACGTCGGAAACACCATATATTTT. This encodes CASSLDVGNTIYF.

The chain recombines TRBV5-1 with TRBJ1-6, with TRBD1 matching over 9 bases. Germline V lookup: CDR1 SGHRS, CDR2 YFSETQ. This CDR3 region has 16 residues. The junction had 9 bases not matched to a gene; V was cut back by 5 bases and J by 6 bases. The CDR3 coding sequence is TGCGCCAGCAGAGATACAGGGGGCCAGGTTAATTCACCCCTCCACTTT. Protein: CASRDTGGQVNSPLHF.

The chain joins TRBV7-2 to TRBJ2-1; D may be TRBD2 (5 bases). V gave up 3 bases and J gave up 4 bases, with 7 bases separating them. Germline V gene lookup returns CDR1 SGHTA and CDR2 FQGNSA. The CDR3 extends over 13 amino acids. The CDR3, as DNA: TGTGCCAGCAGCTTCGGGGTTTACAATGAGCAGTTCTTC. It specifies CASSFGVYNEQFF.

The gene calls are TRBV30 and TRBJ1-6; D not resolved. The CDR3 extends over 14 amino acids. Trimming took off 3 bases at V and 0 bases at J, with 6 bases between the two ends. Germline assignment: CDR1 GTSNPN and CDR2 SVGIG (reference sequence). For the CDR3, the DNA is TGTGCCTGGAGCATAAGCTCCTATAATTCACCCCTCCACTTT. Amino acid sequence: CAWSISSYNSPLHF.

This rearrangement joins TRBV7-2 to TRBJ2-3; D not resolved. The CDR3 is 12 amino acids. V lost 1 base to trimming and J lost 4 bases, with 3 bases between them. Germline V gene sequence: CDR1 SGHTA, CDR2 FQGNSA. CDR3 loop: CASSLGPDTQYF. In DNA, the CDR3 is TGTGCCAGCAGCTTAGGTCCAGATACGCAGTATTTT.

The CDR3, as DNA: TGTGCCAGCAGTCACAGCCGGACGGGGGCTTTCTTT. Its translation is CASSHSRTGAFF. The gene calls are TRBV28 and TRBJ1-1; D gene ambiguous. V was cut by 5 bases and J by 11 bases, with 15 bases left in between. Germline assignment: CDR1 MDHEN and CDR2 SYDVKM. This CDR3 region has 12 residues. Full variable domain (outside the CDR3, taken from reference TRBV28 and TRBJ1-1): DVKVTQSSRYLVKRTGEKVFLECVQDMDHENMFWYRQDPGLGLRLIYFSYDVKMKEKGDIPEGYSVSREKKERFSLILESASTNQTSMYLCASSHSRTGAFFGQGTRLTVV.

This chain joins TRBV4-3 and TRBJ2-3, with D unclear. CDR3 length: 14 residues. Germline V gene lookup returns CDR1 LGHNA and CDR2 YSLEER. V was trimmed by 1 base and J by 3 bases, leaving 8 bases between them. The CDR3 region is CASSQGLQTDTQYF. CDR3 nucleotide sequence: TGCGCCAGCAGCCAAGGGTTGCAAACAGATACGCAGTATTTT.

This rearrangement joins TRBV5-1 to TRBJ1-2; no clear D gene. Deletions cut 3 bases from V and 2 bases from J, with 14 bases between. The CDR3 has 15 residues. CDR1 is SGHRS and CDR2 is YFSETQ in the germline V gene. The CDR3 DNA sequence: TGCGCCAGCAGCTCCAGGCCAACTGCAAACTATGGCTACACCTTC. It specifies CASSSRPTANYGYTF.

This clone has a single count. The CDR3 DNA is TGTGCCAGCCGAACAGGGGGTAACCCCTATGGCTACACCTTC. This translates into CASRTGGNPYGYTF. J is TRBJ1-2 and V is TRBV6-6, with 8 bases that match TRBD1. The CDR3 loop spans 14 amino acids. From germline, CDR1 is MNHNY and CDR2 SVGAGI (reference sequence). Trimming removed 8 bases from V and 4 bases from J; junction bases left unmatched: 9.

V and J are TRBV6-4 and TRBJ2-3, with TRBD2 identical over 9 bases. The CDR3 loop spans 16 amino acids. Germline V CDR1 and CDR2: MRHNA, SNTAGT. V dropped 3 bases and J dropped 6; count of bases not matched to a gene: 10. In DNA form, the CDR3 reads TGTGCCAGCAGTGAACGTATAGCGGGAGTTGGTGATACGCAGTATTTT. This codes for CASSERIAGVGDTQYF.

This clone showed up just once. The chain recombines TRBV5-5 with TRBJ2-5; 12 positions agree with TRBD1. Losses at the gene ends were 2 bases for V and 5 bases for J; bases not matched to a gene: 7. CDR3 length: 16 amino acids. Germline CDR1 and CDR2: SGHKS and YYEKEE (reference sequence). The CDR3 nucleotides read TGTGCCAGCAGCTTCCAACCGGGACAGGGGGCTGAGACCCAGTACTTC. It encodes CASSFQPGQGAETQYF.

The chain joins TRBV4-2 to TRBJ2-7; D remains unclear. There are 15 residues in the CDR3. Germline lookup yields CDR1 LGHNA and CDR2 YNFKEQ. Trimming took off 0 bases at V and 3 bases at J, with 12 bases between the two ends. DNA of the CDR3: TGTGCCAGCAGCCAAGAATATGGGCACCTCTACGAGCAGTACTTC. It translates to CASSQEYGHLYEQYF.